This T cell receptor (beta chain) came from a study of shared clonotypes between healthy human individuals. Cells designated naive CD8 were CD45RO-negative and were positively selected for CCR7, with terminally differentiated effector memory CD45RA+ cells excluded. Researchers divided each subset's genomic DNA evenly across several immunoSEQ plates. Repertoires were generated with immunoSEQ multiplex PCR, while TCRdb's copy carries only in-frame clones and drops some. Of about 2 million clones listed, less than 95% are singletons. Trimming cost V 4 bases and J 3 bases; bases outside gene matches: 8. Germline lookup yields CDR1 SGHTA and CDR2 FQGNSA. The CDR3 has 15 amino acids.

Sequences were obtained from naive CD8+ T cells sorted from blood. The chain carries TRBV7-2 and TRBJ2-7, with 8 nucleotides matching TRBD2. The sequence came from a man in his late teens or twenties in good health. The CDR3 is CASSSDSGTGYEQYF. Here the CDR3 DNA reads TGTGCCAGCAGCTCAGATAGCGGGACCGGCTACGAGCAGTACTTC.